These 31 T cell receptor beta chains were all obtained from the same sample, sequenced in a study of response to subunit inactivated influenza vaccine. TCRdb used MiXCR to reprocess the RT-PCR reads, holding one entry per CDR3 protein. The top ten clones hold roughly 10% of a sample with over 800,000 distinct CDR3 sequences, 21% of them seen once. The specimen comprised PBMCs from blood, sampled roughly 5 days after vaccination. The source of these receptors is a man aged 50 to 60 who received an inactivated influenza vaccine.

This clonotype was detected ten times or more. This sequence joins TRBV5-6 and TRBJ1-1; tentatively, D is TRBD1 (6 bases). This CDR3 has 14 residues. From germline, CDR1 is SGHDT and CDR2 YYEEEE. Trimming took 5 bases from V and 4 from J, leaving 15 bases between them. CDR3 sequence (DNA): TGTGCCAGCAGGCCACAGGGAAGGTTCACTGAAGCTTTCTTT. Its protein is CASRPQGRFTEAFF. Full variable domain (rest looked up from reference TRBV5-6 and TRBJ1-1): DAGVTQSPTHLIKTRGQQVTLRCSPKSGHDTVSWYQQALGQGPQFIFQYYEEEERQRGNFPDRFSGHQFPNYSSELNVNALLLGDSALYLCASRPQGRFTEAFFGQGTRLTVV.

The rearrangement uses TRBV20-1 and TRBJ2-7, with 9 bases identical to TRBD1. Germline assignment: CDR1 DFQATT and CDR2 SNEGSKA (reference sequence). The CDR3 consists of 15 residues. V lost 1 base, J lost 2 bases, and 6 bases stayed unmatched. CDR3: CSARGDRGRTYEQYF. The CDR3 DNA reads TGCAGTGCTAGAGGCGACAGGGGGAGGACCTACGAGCAGTACTTC.

The V and J genes are TRBV5-1 and TRBJ1-5, with 9 bases that match TRBD1. The J segment lost 5 bases and the V segment lost 0 bases, leaving 3 bases of the junction unmatched. Per the germline V gene, CDR1 is SGHRS and CDR2 is YFSETQ. CDR3 size: 15 residues. CDR3 in amino acids: CASSLDGQGHQPQHF. In DNA, the CDR3 is TGCGCCAGCAGCTTGGACGGACAGGGGCATCAGCCCCAGCATTTT.

This chain links TRBV6-6 with TRBJ2-2; D uncertain. V was clipped by 7 bases and J by 2 bases, with 5 bases between them. This CDR3 has 12 amino acids. Per the germline V gene, CDR1 is MNHNY and CDR2 is SVGAGI (reference sequence). Here the CDR3 DNA reads TGTGCCAGCAAATTCAACACCGGGGAGCTGTTTTTT. Translated, it gives CASKFNTGELFF.

The V call is TRBV7-9, the J call TRBJ2-6, with D uncertain. Trimming left V 5 bases short and J 0 bases short, with 11 bases between. From germline, CDR1 is SEHNR and CDR2 FQNEAQ (reference sequence). The CDR3 is made up of 16 amino acids. For the CDR3, the DNA is TGTGCCAGCAGCCCCGGACGGCGCTCTGGGGCCAACGTCCTGACTTTC. Its translation is CASSPGRRSGANVLTF.

This clonotype was observed a few times. The genes are TRBV4-2 and TRBJ2-3; TRBD2 matches 8 bases. V was pared by 4 bases and J by 6 bases, with 9 bases of the junction left unmatched. The CDR3 is made up of 15 amino acids. CDR1 and CDR2 from the germline V gene are LGHNA and YNFKEQ. CDR3 bases: TGTGCCAGCAGCCGGACCGGGGGGGCCGCGGATACGCAGTATTTT. Its protein product is CASSRTGGAADTQYF.

The chain combines TRBV9 with TRBJ1-2, with 7 positions matching TRBD1. Germline CDR1 and CDR2: SGDLS and YYNGEE. This CDR3 spans 13 amino acids. The ends lost 3 bases at V and 5 bases at J; junction bases unmatched: 4. The DNA of the CDR3 is TGTGCCAGCAGCGCCTCGACAGGGTATGGCTACACCTTC. This encodes CASSASTGYGYTF. The full variable domain, its missing parts supplied by reference TRBV9 and TRBJ1-2, is DSGVTQTPKHLITATGQRVTLRCSPRSGDLSVYWYQQSLDQGLQFLIQYYNGEERAKGNILERFSAQQFPDLHSELNLSSLELGDSALYFCASSASTGYGYTFGSGTRLTVV.

This clonotype was counted only a few times. The chain has TRBV4-2 and TRBJ2-7; 9 bases map to TRBD2. Germline-derived CDR1 and CDR2 are LGHNA and YNFKEQ. CDR3 length: 15 amino acids. After removal of 1 base from V and 3 bases from J, the junction contained 4 bases not matched to a gene. The CDR3 here is CASSQGASGNYEQYF. The CDR3 DNA follows: TGTGCCAGCAGCCAAGGGGCTAGCGGGAACTACGAGCAGTACTTC.

V and J are TRBV6-1 and TRBJ1-1; TRBD1 agrees at 10 bases. Germline V CDR1 and CDR2: MNHNS, SASEGT. V lost 5 bases and J lost 3; bases outside the gene matches: 6. This CDR3 comprises 15 residues. The CDR3 bases are TGTGCCAGCAGTCAGGGACAGGGGAGCTACACTGAAGCTTTCTTT. Encoded protein: CASSQGQGSYTEAFF.

The chain joins TRBV12-3 or TRBV12-4 to TRBJ2-3; 7 bases fit TRBD2. With 5 bases clipped from V and 4 bases from J, the junction kept 15 bases outside the gene matches. This CDR3 spans 17 amino acids. The CDR3, as DNA: TGTGCCAGCAGTGCCCGGGGATCGAGCGGGGTAGCAGATACGCAGTATTTT. Its translation: CASSARGSSGVADTQYF.

The chain couples TRBV29-1 to TRBJ1-2, with 9 nucleotides matching TRBD1. V shed 6 bases, J shed 8 bases, and the junction held 10 bases outside the gene matches. CDR3 length: 13 amino acids. The V gene's germline CDR1 is SQVTM and CDR2 ANQGSEA. In nucleotides, the CDR3 is TGCAGCGTAGAGGGACAGGGAAAAGGAGGCTACACCTTC. Protein: CSVEGQGKGGYTF.

CDR3 sequence: CASSPDPELIHNEQFF. The CDR3 DNA is TGTGCCAGCAGCCCCGACCCCGAACTAATCCACAATGAGCAGTTCTTC. This chain joins TRBV7-3 and TRBJ2-1; D remains unclear. V was clipped by 5 bases and J by 5 bases, with 19 bases between them. This CDR3 is 16 amino acids long. The germline V gene encodes CDR1 SGHTA and CDR2 FQGTGA.

The gene calls are TRBV19 and TRBJ2-5, with 7 nucleotides matching TRBD2. This CDR3 is 16 amino acids long. Germline CDR1 and CDR2: LNHDA and SQIVND (reference sequence). The V segment lost 6 bases and the J segment 1 base; nucleotides outside the gene matches: 11. This CDR3 reads CASSSSSGTLQETQYF. CDR3 nucleotide sequence: TGTGCCAGTAGCTCATCTAGCGGTACCCTCCAAGAGACCCAGTACTTC. The full variable domain, its missing parts supplied by reference TRBV19 and TRBJ2-5, is DGGITQSPKYLFRKEGQNVTLSCEQNLNHDAMYWYRQDPGQGLRLIYYSQIVNDFQKGDIAEGYSVSREKKESFPLTVTSAQKNPTAFYLCASSSSSGTLQETQYFGPGTRLLVL.

The rearrangement uses TRBV7-2 and TRBJ2-1; perhaps D is TRBD1 or TRBD2 (5 bases each). Germline CDR1 SGHTA, CDR2 FQGNSA. Trimming took 4 bases from V and 4 from J, leaving 14 bases between them. This CDR3 has 15 residues. The CDR3: CASSSTGTDYNEQFF. CDR3 nucleotides: TGTGCCAGCAGCTCGACCGGGACCGATTACAATGAGCAGTTCTTC.

This clonotype has more than one count but fewer than ten. The V gene is TRBV4-3, the J gene TRBJ1-1; a weak D match, TRBD1 (6 bases). The V end lost 0 bases, the J end lost 3 bases, and 20 bases lay between the germline ends. Germline V gene lookup returns CDR1 LGHNA and CDR2 YSLEER. This CDR3 region has 18 residues. The CDR3 is CASSQDQVYGRGHTEAFF. CDR3 DNA sequence: TGCGCCAGCAGCCAAGATCAGGTTTACGGCAGGGGACACACTGAAGCTTTCTTT.

The J gene is TRBJ2-3, the V gene TRBV28; 13 positions agree with TRBD2. Germline loops: CDR1 MDHEN, CDR2 SYDVKM. V lost 1 base to trimming and J lost 2 bases; unmatched junction nucleotides: 15. The CDR3 covers 21 residues. The CDR3 DNA follows: TGTGCCAGCAGTTTATTGATAAGGGTTCGACTAGCGGGAGGAGTCACAGATACGCAGTATTTT. Its translation: CASSLLIRVRLAGGVTDTQYF.

This clonotype was detected only a few times. The chain links TRBV6-1 to TRBJ2-2, with D perhaps TRBD1 (5 bases). The CDR3 contains 16 residues. Between the trimmed V and J ends, which lost 6 bases and 7 bases, there was a span of 21 bases. Per the germline V gene, CDR1 is MNHNS and CDR2 is SASEGT. The CDR3 loop is CASSLVRVLALGELFF. The CDR3 bases are TGTGCCAGCAGCCTCGTCAGGGTTTTAGCCCTCGGGGAGCTGTTTTTT.

This chain uses TRBV4-3 with TRBJ2-1; D ambiguous. Looked up from germline, CDR1 is LGHNA and CDR2 is YSLEER. CDR3 length: 13 residues. Between the trimmed V and J ends, which lost 0 bases and 5 bases, there was a span of 5 bases. CDR3 loop: CASSQDPHNEQFF. Here the CDR3 DNA reads TGCGCCAGCAGCCAAGATCCCCACAATGAGCAGTTCTTC.

This clonotype was seen only a few times. This chain links TRBV6-2 or TRBV6-3 with TRBJ2-4, with D possibly being TRBD2 (6 bases). Germline V gene lookup returns CDR1 MNHEY and CDR2 SVGEGT. CDR3 length: 17 amino acids. V dropped 3 bases and J dropped 1 base, with 16 bases sitting between them. CDR3 region: CASSYVLGGLAKNIQYF. In DNA form, the CDR3 reads TGTGCCAGCAGTTATGTATTGGGAGGACTGGCCAAAAACATTCAGTACTTC.

This clonotype was seen a few times. This chain connects TRBV20-1 to TRBJ2-7; 8 positions agree with TRBD1. The V and J ends lost 2 bases and 5 bases, in that order; junction bases with no gene match: 11. The CDR3 runs to 15 residues. In germline, CDR1 is DFQATT, CDR2 SNEGSKA (reference sequence). CDR3 nucleotides: TGCAGTGCTAGATCCTACCCGACAGGGGAACACGAGCAGTACTTC. Protein: CSARSYPTGEHEQYF.

The chain uses TRBV2 and TRBJ1-2, with D hard to call. The V and J ends lost 0 bases and 4 bases respectively, with 6 bases between them. Germline values: CDR1 SNHLY, CDR2 FYNNEI. CDR3 length equals 13 residues. CDR3 loop: CASSEARRYGYTF. CDR3 sequence (DNA): TGTGCCAGCAGTGAAGCAAGGCGCTATGGCTACACCTTC. The full variable domain, with the rest looked up from reference TRBV2 and TRBJ1-2, is EPEVTQTPSHQVTQMGQEVILRCVPISNHLYFYWYRQILGQKVEFLVSFYNNEISEKSEIFDDQFSVERPDGSNFTLKIRSTKLEDSAMYFCASSEARRYGYTFGSGTRLTVV.

The chain links TRBV5-1 to TRBJ2-6, with D possibly called TRBD1 or TRBD2 (5 bases each). Germline V gene lookup returns CDR1 SGHRS and CDR2 YFSETQ. V was trimmed by 0 bases and J by 0 bases, leaving 7 bases between them. This CDR3 spans 16 amino acids. CDR3 loop: CASSLGGDSGANVLTF. DNA of the CDR3: TGCGCCAGCAGCTTGGGAGGGGACTCTGGGGCCAACGTCCTGACTTTC.

This clonotype has at least ten counts. The V gene is TRBV2, the J gene TRBJ2-7, with D hard to call. V lost 7 bases and J 2 bases, leaving 18 bases between the germline ends. CDR3 length: 15 amino acids. The germline V gene encodes CDR1 SNHLY and CDR2 FYNNEI. CDR3 sequence reads: CASTESRSSPYEQYF. DNA for the CDR3: TGTGCCAGCACAGAATCTAGGTCGTCTCCCTACGAGCAGTACTTC.

The chain couples TRBV24-1 to TRBJ2-1; the D gene is possibly TRBD2 (6 bases). The CDR3 totals 15 residues. The V gene's germline CDR1 is KGHDR and CDR2 SFDVKD. Trimming stripped 4 bases from V and 7 bases from J, with 16 bases between. CDR3: CATSETRRGGNEQFF. The DNA of the CDR3 is TGTGCCACCAGTGAGACTAGAAGAGGTGGGAATGAGCAGTTCTTC.

The sample holds a few counts of this clonotype. The chain joins TRBV7-9 to TRBJ2-7, with D possibly matching TRBD1 (5 bases). There are 13 residues in the CDR3. V lost 7 bases to trimming and J lost 3 bases, with 13 bases between them. Germline V gene sequence: CDR1 SEHNR, CDR2 FQNEAQ (reference sequence). CDR3 region: CASIPTGDYEQYF. The CDR3 DNA reads TGTGCCAGCATCCCCACAGGAGACTACGAGCAGTACTTC.

The chain carries TRBV11-2 and TRBJ2-1; 14 bases line up with TRBD2. V was pared by 5 bases and J by 8 bases, with 8 bases of the junction left unmatched. Germline CDR1 is SGHAT and CDR2 is FQNNGV. The CDR3 runs to 16 residues. The CDR3 nucleotides are TGTGCCAGCAGCGATCCGGGACTAGCGGGAGTCGATGAGCAGTTCTTC. Protein sequence: CASSDPGLAGVDEQFF.

The chain has TRBV6-2 or TRBV6-3 and TRBJ2-7; 10 positions match TRBD2. Germline V gene sequence: CDR1 MNHEY, CDR2 SVGEGT. There are 15 residues in the CDR3. V dropped 0 bases and J dropped 7; count of bases not matched to a gene: 6. The CDR3 DNA sequence: TGTGCCAGCAGTTACTCCCCTAGCGGGAGTACGGAGCAGTACTTC. This gives the protein CASSYSPSGSTEQYF.

This clonotype was seen a few times. The chain couples TRBV20-1 to TRBJ2-7; TRBD2 aligns across 7 bases. There are 12 residues in the CDR3. Germline trimming cut 5 bases from V and 5 bases from J; bases unmatched to any gene: 6. Germline assignment: CDR1 DFQATT and CDR2 SNEGSKA (reference sequence). CDR3 coding DNA: TGCAGTGCTCCCGGGACTATCGACGAGCAGTACTTC. Translation gives CSAPGTIDEQYF.

This clonotype was detected ten times or more. V usage is TRBV12-3 or TRBV12-4 and J usage is TRBJ2-3; unclear D gene. Trimming stripped 3 bases from V and 3 bases from J, with 7 bases between. CDR3 length equals 13 residues. CDR3 loop: CASSFPPTDTQYF. The CDR3 DNA reads as TGTGCCAGCAGTTTCCCCCCGACAGATACGCAGTATTTT.

The V call is TRBV7-9, the J call TRBJ2-7; possible D gene TRBD1, 6 bases. This CDR3 is 13 amino acids long. CDR1 SEHNR and CDR2 FQNEAQ come from the germline V gene (reference sequence). Trimming stripped 7 bases from V and 5 bases from J, with 15 bases between. Here the CDR3 reads CASKPGTFDEQYF. DNA for the CDR3: TGTGCCAGCAAACCCGGGACATTCGACGAGCAGTACTTC.

This clonotype has more than one count but fewer than ten. The genes are TRBV20-1 and TRBJ2-1, with 11 bases that match TRBD2. V lost 3 bases, J lost 9 bases, and 10 bases stayed unmatched. CDR3 length equals 15 residues. Looked up from germline, CDR1 is DFQATT and CDR2 is SNEGSKA (reference sequence). DNA of the CDR3: TGCAGTGCTAGGGGCCCTAGCGGGAGGATCGGTGAGCAGTTCTTC. Protein sequence: CSARGPSGRIGEQFF.